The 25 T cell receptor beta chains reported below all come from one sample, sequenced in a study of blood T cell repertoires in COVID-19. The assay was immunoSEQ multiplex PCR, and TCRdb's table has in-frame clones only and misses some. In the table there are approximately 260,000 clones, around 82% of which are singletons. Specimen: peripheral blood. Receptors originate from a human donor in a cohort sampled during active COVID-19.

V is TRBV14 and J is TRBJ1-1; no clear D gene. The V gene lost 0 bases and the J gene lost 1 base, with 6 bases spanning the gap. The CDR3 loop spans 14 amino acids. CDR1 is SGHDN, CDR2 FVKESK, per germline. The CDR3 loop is CASSQDGRNTEAFF. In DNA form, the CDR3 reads TGTGCCAGCAGCCAAGATGGCCGGAACACTGAAGCTTTCTTT. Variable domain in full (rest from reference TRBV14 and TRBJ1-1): EAGVTQFPSHSVIEKGQTVTLRCDPISGHDNLYWYRRVMGKEIKFLLHFVKESKQDESGMPNNRFLAERTGGTYSTLKVQPAELEDSGVYFCASSQDGRNTEAFFGQGTRLTVV.

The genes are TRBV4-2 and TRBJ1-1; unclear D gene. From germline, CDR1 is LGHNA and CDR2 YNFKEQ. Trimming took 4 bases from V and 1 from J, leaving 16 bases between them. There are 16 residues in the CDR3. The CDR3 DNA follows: TGTGCCAGCAGCCGAAGGTTAAGTCAGGAGAACACTGAAGCTTTCTTT. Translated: CASSRRLSQENTEAFF.

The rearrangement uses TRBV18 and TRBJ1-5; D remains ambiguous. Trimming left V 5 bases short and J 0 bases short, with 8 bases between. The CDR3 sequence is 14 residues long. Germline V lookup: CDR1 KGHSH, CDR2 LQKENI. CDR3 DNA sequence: TGTGCCAGCTCATCATCAGGTAGCAATCAGCCCCAGCATTTT. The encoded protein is CASSSSGSNQPQHF.

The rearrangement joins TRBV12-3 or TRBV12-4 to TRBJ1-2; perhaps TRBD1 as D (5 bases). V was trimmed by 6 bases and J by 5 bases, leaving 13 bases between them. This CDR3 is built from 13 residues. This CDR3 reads CASRSGNAYGYTF. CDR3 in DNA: TGTGCCAGCAGGTCAGGGAATGCGTATGGCTACACCTTC.

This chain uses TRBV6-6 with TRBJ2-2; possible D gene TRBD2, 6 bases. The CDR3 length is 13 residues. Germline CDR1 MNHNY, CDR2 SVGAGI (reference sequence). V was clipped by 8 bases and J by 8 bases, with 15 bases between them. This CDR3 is CASGGSLAGELFF. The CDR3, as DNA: TGTGCCAGCGGGGGGTCGCTAGCTGGGGAGCTGTTTTTT.

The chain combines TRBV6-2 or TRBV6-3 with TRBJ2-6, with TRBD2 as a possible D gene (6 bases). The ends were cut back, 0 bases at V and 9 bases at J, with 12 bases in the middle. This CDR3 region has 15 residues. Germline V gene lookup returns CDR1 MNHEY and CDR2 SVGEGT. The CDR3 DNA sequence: TGTGCCAGCAGTTACTCACCGCTAGCGTACAACGTCCTGACTTTC. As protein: CASSYSPLAYNVLTF.

The CDR3 DNA reads TGTGCCAGCAGTTTTCCCGCGGGGCTTGACACCGGGGAGCTGTTTTTT. Translated, it gives CASSFPAGLDTGELFF. V is TRBV28 and J is TRBJ2-2; D possibly corresponds to TRBD2 (6 bases). The CDR3 length is 16 residues. The germline V gene encodes CDR1 MDHEN and CDR2 SYDVKM. V gave up 3 bases and J gave up 3 bases, with 14 bases separating them.

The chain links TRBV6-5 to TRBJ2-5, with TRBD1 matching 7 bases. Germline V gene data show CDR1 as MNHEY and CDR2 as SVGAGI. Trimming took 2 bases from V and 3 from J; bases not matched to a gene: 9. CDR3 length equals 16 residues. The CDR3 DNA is TGTGCCAGCAGTTACGAGTCAGGGGGAAGGAAAGAGACCCAGTACTTC. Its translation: CASSYESGGRKETQYF.

The CDR3 bases are TGTGCCAGCAGGCGAGACAGGGTATCCCGAGGCAACAATGAGCAGTTCTTC. Amino acids: CASRRDRVSRGNNEQFF. The chain is built from TRBV6-6 and TRBJ2-1; 7 positions agree with TRBD1. The CDR3 is made up of 17 amino acids. CDR1 and CDR2 (germline): MNHNY, SVGAGI (reference sequence). V was pared by 6 bases and J by 5 bases, with 16 bases of the junction left unmatched.

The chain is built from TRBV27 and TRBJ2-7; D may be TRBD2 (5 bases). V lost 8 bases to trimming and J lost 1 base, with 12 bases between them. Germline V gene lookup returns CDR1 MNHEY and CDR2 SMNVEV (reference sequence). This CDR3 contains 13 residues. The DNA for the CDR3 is TGTGCCAGCCGGACTTCTCGGTCCTACGAGCAGTACTTC. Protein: CASRTSRSYEQYF.

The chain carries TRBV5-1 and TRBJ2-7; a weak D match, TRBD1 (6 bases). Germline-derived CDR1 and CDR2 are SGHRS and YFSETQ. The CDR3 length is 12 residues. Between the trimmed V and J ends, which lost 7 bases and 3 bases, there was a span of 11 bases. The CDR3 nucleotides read TGCGCCAGCCTCGGACAGAACTACGAGCAGTACTTC. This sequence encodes CASLGQNYEQYF. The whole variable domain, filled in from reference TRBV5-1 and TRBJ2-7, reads KAGVTQTPRYLIKTRGQQVTLSCSPISGHRSVSWYQQTPGQGLQFLFEYFSETQRNKGNFPGRFSGRQFSNSRSEMNVSTLELGDSALYLCASLGQNYEQYFGPGTRLTVT.

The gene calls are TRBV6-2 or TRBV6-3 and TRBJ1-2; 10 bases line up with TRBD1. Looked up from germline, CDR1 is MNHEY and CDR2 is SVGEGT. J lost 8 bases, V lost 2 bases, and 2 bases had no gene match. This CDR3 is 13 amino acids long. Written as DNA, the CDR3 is TGTGCCAGCAGTTACCGGACAGGGGGAGGCTACACCTTC. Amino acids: CASSYRTGGGYTF.

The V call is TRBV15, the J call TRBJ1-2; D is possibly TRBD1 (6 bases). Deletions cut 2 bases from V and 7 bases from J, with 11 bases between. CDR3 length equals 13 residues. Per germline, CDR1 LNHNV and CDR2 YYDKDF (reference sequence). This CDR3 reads CATSRQGKIGYTF. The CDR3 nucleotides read TGTGCCACCAGCAGACAGGGGAAAATTGGCTACACCTTC.

CDR3 in amino acids: CASSPLPGYHTYSNQPQHF. The CDR3 nucleotides are TGTGCCAGCTCACCCCTACCCGGGTATCATACGTATAGCAATCAGCCCCAGCATTTT. The V gene is TRBV18, the J gene TRBJ1-5; D is undetermined. The CDR3 runs 19 residues. Germline lookup yields CDR1 KGHSH and CDR2 LQKENI. V was pared by 3 bases and J by 0 bases, with 21 bases between.

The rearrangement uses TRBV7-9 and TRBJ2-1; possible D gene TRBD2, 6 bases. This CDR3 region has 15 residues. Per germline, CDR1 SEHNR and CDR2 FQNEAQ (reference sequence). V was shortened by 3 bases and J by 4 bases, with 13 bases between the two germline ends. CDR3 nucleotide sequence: TGTGCCAGCAGCTTTCTCGCGGGGCTATACAATGAGCAGTTCTTC. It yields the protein CASSFLAGLYNEQFF.

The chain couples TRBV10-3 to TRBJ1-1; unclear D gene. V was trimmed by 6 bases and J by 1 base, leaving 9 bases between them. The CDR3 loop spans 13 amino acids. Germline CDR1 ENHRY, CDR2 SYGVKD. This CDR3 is CAIRAFENTEAFF. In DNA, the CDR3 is TGTGCCATCAGAGCGTTTGAGAACACTGAAGCTTTCTTT.

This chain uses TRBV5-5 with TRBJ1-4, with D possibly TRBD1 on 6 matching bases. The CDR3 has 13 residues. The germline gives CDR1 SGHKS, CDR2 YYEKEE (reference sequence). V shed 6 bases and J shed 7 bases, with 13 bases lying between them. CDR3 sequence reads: CASTGGPAEKLFF. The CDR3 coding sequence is TGTGCCAGCACGGGGGGGCCGGCTGAAAAACTGTTTTTT.

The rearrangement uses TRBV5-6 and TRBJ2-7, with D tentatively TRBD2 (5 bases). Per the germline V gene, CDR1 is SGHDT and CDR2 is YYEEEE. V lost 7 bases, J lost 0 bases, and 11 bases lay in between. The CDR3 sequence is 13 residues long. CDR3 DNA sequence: TGTGCCAGCGGGGAGTGGAGCTCCTACGAGCAGTACTTC. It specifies CASGEWSSYEQYF. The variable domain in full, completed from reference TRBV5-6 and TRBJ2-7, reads DAGVTQSPTHLIKTRGQQVTLRCSPKSGHDTVSWYQQALGQGPQFIFQYYEEEERQRGNFPDRFSGHQFPNYSSELNVNALLLGDSALYLCASGEWSSYEQYFGPGTRLTVT.

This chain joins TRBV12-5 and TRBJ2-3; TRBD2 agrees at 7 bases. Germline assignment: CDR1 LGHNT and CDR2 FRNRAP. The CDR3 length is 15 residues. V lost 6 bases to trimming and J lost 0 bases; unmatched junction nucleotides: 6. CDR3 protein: CASGSGTTSTDTQYF. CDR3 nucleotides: TGTGCTAGTGGGTCCGGGACTACTAGCACAGATACGCAGTATTTT.

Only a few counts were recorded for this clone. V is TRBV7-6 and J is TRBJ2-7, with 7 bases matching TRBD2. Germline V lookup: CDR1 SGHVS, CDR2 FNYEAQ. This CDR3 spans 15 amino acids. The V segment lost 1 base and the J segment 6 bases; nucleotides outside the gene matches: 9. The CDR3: CASSLVGGTLSEQYF. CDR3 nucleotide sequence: TGTGCCAGCAGCTTAGTCGGGGGGACCCTTTCCGAGCAGTACTTC.

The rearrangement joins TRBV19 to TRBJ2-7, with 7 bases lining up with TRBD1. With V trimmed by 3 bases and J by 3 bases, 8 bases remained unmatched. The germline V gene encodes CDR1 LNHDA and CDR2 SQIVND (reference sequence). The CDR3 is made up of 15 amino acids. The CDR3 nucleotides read TGTGCCAGTAGTATGTGGCAGGGGGACCGCTACGAGCAGTACTTC. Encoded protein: CASSMWQGDRYEQYF. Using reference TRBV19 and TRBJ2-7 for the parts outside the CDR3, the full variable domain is DGGITQSPKYLFRKEGQNVTLSCEQNLNHDAMYWYRQDPGQGLRLIYYSQIVNDFQKGDIAEGYSVSREKKESFPLTVTSAQKNPTAFYLCASSMWQGDRYEQYFGPGTRLTVT.

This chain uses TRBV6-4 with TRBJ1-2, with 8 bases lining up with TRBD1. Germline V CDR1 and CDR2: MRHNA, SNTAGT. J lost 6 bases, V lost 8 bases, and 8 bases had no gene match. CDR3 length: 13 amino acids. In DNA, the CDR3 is TGTGCCAGCCGACCGACAGGGGTAAATGGCTACACCTTC. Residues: CASRPTGVNGYTF.

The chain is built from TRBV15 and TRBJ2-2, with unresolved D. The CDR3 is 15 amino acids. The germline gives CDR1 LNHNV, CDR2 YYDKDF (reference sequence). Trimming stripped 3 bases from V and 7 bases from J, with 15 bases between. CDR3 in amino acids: CATSRALHDIGELFF. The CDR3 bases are TGTGCCACCAGCAGGGCCCTCCATGACATCGGGGAGCTGTTTTTT.

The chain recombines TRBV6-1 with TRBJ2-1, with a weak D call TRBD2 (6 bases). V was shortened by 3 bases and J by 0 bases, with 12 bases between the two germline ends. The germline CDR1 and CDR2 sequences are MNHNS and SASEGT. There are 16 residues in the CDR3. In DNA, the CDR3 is TGTGCCAGCAGTGACCTATCCGGGAGCTCCTACAATGAGCAGTTCTTC. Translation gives CASSDLSGSSYNEQFF.

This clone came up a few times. CDR3 DNA: TGTGCCAGCAGCGCCCGGACTAGCGGGGGTCGCAATGAGCAGTTCTTC. This sequence encodes CASSARTSGGRNEQFF. V and J are TRBV9 and TRBJ2-1; TRBD2 matches at 13 bases. CDR1 and CDR2 (germline): SGDLS, YYNGEE. The CDR3 loop spans 16 amino acids. Unmatched junction bases numbered 6, after V lost 3 bases and J lost 6 bases.